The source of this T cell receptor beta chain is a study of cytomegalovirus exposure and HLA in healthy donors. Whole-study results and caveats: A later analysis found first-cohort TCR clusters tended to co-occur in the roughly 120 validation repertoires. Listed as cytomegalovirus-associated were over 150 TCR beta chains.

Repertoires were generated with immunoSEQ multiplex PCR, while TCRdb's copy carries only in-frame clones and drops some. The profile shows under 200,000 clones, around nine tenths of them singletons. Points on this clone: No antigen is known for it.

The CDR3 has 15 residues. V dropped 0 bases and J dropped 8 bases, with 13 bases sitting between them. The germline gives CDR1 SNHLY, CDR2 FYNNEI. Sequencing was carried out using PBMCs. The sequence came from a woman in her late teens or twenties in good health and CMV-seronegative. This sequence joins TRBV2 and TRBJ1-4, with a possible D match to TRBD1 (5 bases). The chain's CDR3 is CASSEAAGEGEKLFF. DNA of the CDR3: TGTGCCAGCAGTGAAGCGGCGGGGGAGGGAGAAAAACTGTTTTTT.